The next 29 T cell receptor beta chains were all read from a single sample in a study of regulatory T cells in long-lasting Graves disease (dated by TCRdb to about 2021). The time point label here, explained by the study, means: persistent/refractory GD, antithyroid drugs over 5 years with positive TRAb. For both TCR sequencing and RNA sequencing, RNA was extracted from PBMCs using TRIzol. Library construction relied on multiplex PCR. Reads for this sample came from an Illumina HiSeq 4000. CDR3 regions were amplified by Arm-PCR with iRepertoire HTBI primers to construct TCR beta libraries. The public reads were quality trimmed at Q25 with fastp and then assembled into clones with MiXCR by TCRdb, keeping productive beta chains. Here each entry gathers all rows of one CDR3 protein and keeps the most common genes and DNA. The sample has roughly 400,000 distinct CDR3 sequences on record, around 20% of them singletons. The top ten constitute over 11% of the sample.

The input for sequencing was peripheral blood mononuclear cells (PBMCs), taken when the disease was refractory, from a patient treated with antithyroid drugs. These receptors came from a female donor with Graves disease.

This clonotype was seen many times. This chain joins TRBV28 and TRBJ2-7; 8 bases are a match to TRBD2. Germline CDR1 is MDHEN and CDR2 is SYDVKM. This CDR3 is built from 15 residues. Trimming removed 6 bases from V and 2 bases from J; junction bases left unmatched: 9. CDR3 sequence reads: CASSNPLAGAYEQYF. The DNA of the CDR3 is TGTGCCAGCAGCAATCCCCTAGCGGGCGCCTACGAGCAGTACTTC.

As concerns this clonotype: Here the CDR3 omits its conserved ending phenylalanine or tryptophan, so a read error is the likely source. The J gene is TRBJ2-5, the V gene TRBV29-1; 11 nucleotides agree with TRBD2. J was trimmed by 3 bases and V by 7 bases; bases with no gene match: 1. This CDR3 has 12 residues. CDR1 SQVTM and CDR2 ANQGSEA come from the germline V gene. The DNA for the CDR3 is TGCAGCGCGACTAGCGGGGAAGAGACCCAGTACCTC. This gives the protein CSATSGEETQYL.

The CDR3: CASSSLAGVSTDTQYF. CDR3 sequence (DNA): TGTGCCAGCAGCTCTTTAGCGGGAGTTAGCACAGATACGCAGTATTTT. The genes are TRBV7-8 and TRBJ2-3; TRBD2 matches at 9 bases. V trimming: 4 bases; J trimming: 0 bases; junction bases outside the gene matches: 5. The CDR3 consists of 16 residues. Germline CDR1 and CDR2: SGHVS and FQNEAQ.

V gene TRBV29-1 combines with J gene TRBJ1-1, with 8 bases lining up with TRBD1. V shed 4 bases and J 4 bases; nucleotides not matched to a gene: 2. Germline loops: CDR1 SQVTM, CDR2 ANQGSEA. The CDR3 has 12 amino acids. The CDR3 reads CSVAGQGTEAFF. The DNA for the CDR3 is TGCAGCGTTGCTGGACAGGGCACTGAAGCTTTCTTT. The full variable domain, completed using reference TRBV29-1 and TRBJ1-1, is SAVISQKPSRDICQRGTSLTIQCQVDSQVTMMFWYRQQPGQSLTLIATANQGSEATYESGFVIDKFPISRPNLTFSTLTVSNMSPEDSSIYLCSVAGQGTEAFFGQGTRLTVV.

The CDR3 sequence: CASSQAGQFDEQYF. CDR3 sequence (DNA): TGCGCCAGCAGCCAAGCTGGACAGTTCGACGAGCAGTACTTC. The chain is built from TRBV4-1 and TRBJ2-7, with D possibly matching TRBD1 (6 bases). Germline-derived CDR1 and CDR2 are MGHRA and YSYEKL. V dropped 1 base and J dropped 5 bases, with 12 bases sitting between them. CDR3 length: 14 residues.

The chain recombines TRBV7-2 with TRBJ2-6; D remains ambiguous. Germline V lookup: CDR1 SGHTA, CDR2 FQGNSA. The CDR3 sequence is 16 residues long. V gave up 8 bases and J gave up 0 bases, with 14 bases separating them. The CDR3 here is CASGVGPPSGANVLTF. The CDR3 nucleotides are TGTGCCAGCGGCGTAGGACCCCCCTCTGGGGCCAACGTCCTGACTTTC.

The chain employs TRBV9 and TRBJ2-1; no definite D call. The CDR3 consists of 14 residues. Looked up from germline, CDR1 is SGDLS and CDR2 is YYNGEE. Trimming left V 4 bases short and J 4 bases short, with 12 bases between. The CDR3 here is CASSPQWSYNEQFF. DNA for the CDR3: TGTGCCAGCAGCCCCCAGTGGAGTTACAATGAGCAGTTCTTC.

The V gene is TRBV3-1, the J gene TRBJ2-1; 12 bases map to TRBD1. V lost 0 bases to trimming and J lost 4 bases; unmatched junction nucleotides: 7. CDR1 LGHDT and CDR2 YNNKEL come from the germline V gene (reference sequence). This CDR3 is 18 amino acids long. The CDR3 DNA follows: TGTGCCAGCAGCCAAGAGTGGTTGGGACAGGGGGCATACAATGAGCAGTTCTTC. Protein sequence: CASSQEWLGQGAYNEQFF.

CDR3 protein: CASRQDSLSNQPQHF. CDR3 nucleotides: TGTGCCAGCAGGCAGGACAGCCTTAGCAATCAGCCCCAGCATTTT. V gene TRBV4-2 combines with J gene TRBJ1-5; D is perhaps TRBD1 (6 bases). V lost 6 bases to trimming and J lost 0 bases, with 12 bases between them. The CDR3 has 15 residues. Looked up from germline, CDR1 is LGHNA and CDR2 is YNFKEQ.

This clonotype was counted between two and nine times. CDR3 sequence: CASSQGLAAQETQYF. In nucleotides, the CDR3 is TGCGCCAGCAGCCAAGGGTTAGCGGCACAAGAGACCCAGTACTTC. The gene calls are TRBV4-1 and TRBJ2-5, with a weak D call TRBD2 (6 bases). The CDR3 contains 15 residues. The V and J ends lost 1 base and 2 bases respectively, with 11 bases between them. The germline V gene encodes CDR1 MGHRA and CDR2 YSYEKL.

This clonotype was found many times. The genes are TRBV2 and TRBJ1-1, with D perhaps TRBD1 (5 bases). Trimming pared 9 bases from V and 1 base from J, leaving 15 bases between. Looked up from germline, CDR1 is SNHLY and CDR2 is FYNNEI. This CDR3 is 14 amino acids long. CDR3 loop: CASLPGLTNTEAFF. Written as DNA, the CDR3 is TGTGCCAGTTTACCGGGACTTACGAACACTGAAGCTTTCTTT.

In regard to this clonotype: A much larger clone is a single base away; this may be a read error. The V and J genes are TRBV28 and TRBJ2-7, with unresolved D. CDR3 length: 14 amino acids. CDR1 and CDR2 (germline): MDHEN, SYDVKM. Trimming took off 3 bases at V and 3 bases at J, with 12 bases between the two ends. CDR3 residues: CASSFSISDYEQYF. For the CDR3, the DNA is TGTGCCAGCAGTTTTTCGATCTCCGACTACGAGCAGTACTTC. Full variable domain (outside the CDR3, taken from reference TRBV28 and TRBJ2-7): DVKVTQSSRYLVKRTGEKVFLECVQDMDHENMFWYRQDPGLGLRLIYFSYDVKMKEKGDIPEGYSVSREKKERFSLILESASTNQTSMYLCASSFSISDYEQYFGPGTRLTVT.

This clonotype has a count of ten or more. The chain couples TRBV7-6 to TRBJ2-7; 11 positions agree with TRBD2. There are 16 residues in the CDR3. The ends lost 1 base at V and 3 bases at J; junction bases unmatched: 5. CDR1 SGHVS and CDR2 FNYEAQ come from the germline V gene. The DNA of the CDR3 is TGTGCCAGCAGCTTAGGTGAGACTAGCGGGGACTACGAGCAGTACTTC. This gives the protein CASSLGETSGDYEQYF.

This clonotype was picked up a small number of times. The V gene is TRBV28, the J gene TRBJ2-3, with TRBD2 identical over 13 bases. The CDR3 runs to 19 residues. CDR1 is MDHEN and CDR2 is SYDVKM in the germline V gene. V shed 6 bases, J shed 0 bases, and the junction held 12 bases outside the gene matches. CDR3 bases: TGTGCCAGCAGCTACGGACTAGCGGGAGTCCCTACTAGCACAGATACGCAGTATTTT. It encodes CASSYGLAGVPTSTDTQYF.

The chain combines TRBV20-1 with TRBJ1-1; 8 bases align to TRBD1. The CDR3 loop spans 16 amino acids. Germline-derived CDR1 and CDR2 are DFQATT and SNEGSKA (reference sequence). V dropped 3 bases and J dropped 0; count of bases not matched to a gene: 9. This CDR3 is CSARGGQADLNTEAFF. DNA of the CDR3: TGCAGTGCTAGGGGGGGACAGGCCGATCTGAACACTGAAGCTTTCTTT.

The sample holds many counts of this clonotype. This rearrangement joins TRBV28 to TRBJ1-5; weak D call: TRBD1 (6 bases). CDR1 is MDHEN and CDR2 is SYDVKM in the germline V gene. Trimming pared 4 bases from V and 5 bases from J, leaving 12 bases between. The CDR3 length is 14 residues. CDR3 coding DNA: TGTGCCAGCAGTTCCTTCCAGGGGCATCAGCCCCAGCATTTT. Translated, it gives CASSSFQGHQPQHF.

This clonotype was seen repeatedly, ten times or more. The J gene is TRBJ2-2, the V gene TRBV12-3 or TRBV12-4; 7 bases map to TRBD1. After removal of 5 bases from V and 5 bases from J, the junction contained 11 bases not matched to a gene. The CDR3 sequence is 16 residues long. As DNA, the CDR3 is TGTGCCAGCAGTCCACAGGGGACAATTGGAACCGGGGAGCTGTTTTTT. It is translated as CASSPQGTIGTGELFF.

The V and J genes are TRBV9 and TRBJ1-3, with D perhaps TRBD1 (5 bases). CDR1 is SGDLS, CDR2 YYNGEE, per germline. The V gene lost 4 bases and the J gene lost 4 bases, with 15 bases spanning the gap. CDR3 length: 15 amino acids. The CDR3 nucleotides read TGTGCCAGCAGCCCGAGTGGGGCGAAAGGAAACACCATATATTTT. Its protein is CASSPSGAKGNTIYF.

This chain connects TRBV3-1 to TRBJ1-2; D is perhaps TRBD1 (5 bases). V was clipped by 2 bases and J by 6 bases, with 28 bases between them. The CDR3 has 19 residues. The germline CDR1 and CDR2 sequences are LGHDT and YNNKEL (reference sequence). The CDR3: CASSQSGGSYWGRPNGYTF. CDR3 bases: TGTGCCAGCAGCCAATCAGGTGGTTCGTATTGGGGGAGGCCAAATGGCTACACCTTC. The full variable domain, its missing parts supplied by reference TRBV3-1 and TRBJ1-2, is DTAVSQTPKYLVTQMGNDKSIKCEQNLGHDTMYWYKQDSKKFLKIMFSYNNKELIINETVPNRFSPKSPDKAHLNLHINSLELGDSAVYFCASSQSGGSYWGRPNGYTFGSGTRLTVV.

The chain employs TRBV5-1 and TRBJ1-1; no definite D call. This CDR3 has 15 residues. Trimming cost V 1 base and J 0 bases, with 10 bases left between them. CDR1 and CDR2 (germline): SGHRS, YFSETQ. The CDR3 loop is CASSLPSIMNTEAFF. CDR3 DNA: TGCGCCAGCAGCTTGCCCAGTATAATGAACACTGAAGCTTTCTTT. Together with reference TRBV5-1 and TRBJ1-1, the CDR3 gives the full variable domain: KAGVTQTPRYLIKTRGQQVTLSCSPISGHRSVSWYQQTPGQGLQFLFEYFSETQRNKGNFPGRFSGRQFSNSRSEMNVSTLELGDSALYLCASSLPSIMNTEAFFGQGTRLTVV.

This clonotype was detected ten times or more. The chain couples TRBV28 to TRBJ1-1; D ambiguous. Trimming shortened V by 3 bases and J by 8 bases, and 7 bases separated the two germline ends. This CDR3 comprises 11 residues. From germline, CDR1 is MDHEN and CDR2 SYDVKM. The CDR3 sequence: CASSFLTEAFF. The CDR3 coding sequence is TGTGCCAGCAGTTTTCTCACCGAAGCTTTCTTT.

This clonotype showed up many times. The chain uses TRBV18 and TRBJ2-7; TRBD1 matches at 7 bases. V was clipped by 3 bases and J by 3 bases; unmatched bases: 2. Germline CDR1 reads KGHSH; CDR2 reads LQKENI. The CDR3 totals 13 residues. The CDR3 is CASSPWDSYEQYF. In nucleotides, the CDR3 is TGTGCCAGCTCACCCTGGGACAGCTACGAGCAGTACTTC.

This clonotype appeared many times. This sequence joins TRBV30 and TRBJ2-4; TRBD1 or TRBD2 may be the D gene (6 bases each). CDR1 and CDR2 from the germline V gene are GTSNPN and SVGIG (reference sequence). The CDR3 loop spans 11 amino acids. Deletions cut 6 bases from V and 7 bases from J, with 10 bases between. The CDR3 protein is CACTGRNIQYF. CDR3 in DNA: TGTGCCTGCACAGGGAGGAACATTCAGTACTTC.

This clonotype was detected ten times or more. The chain recombines TRBV28 with TRBJ2-5, with unresolved D. Germline V lookup: CDR1 MDHEN, CDR2 SYDVKM. V was clipped by 2 bases and J by 2 bases, with 12 bases between them. The CDR3 contains 15 residues. This CDR3 reads CASSLRTEPQETQYF. CDR3 in DNA: TGTGCCAGCAGTTTAAGGACGGAACCGCAAGAGACCCAGTACTTC.

This clonotype was counted many times. The gene calls are TRBV5-1 and TRBJ2-7; 9 nucleotides align to TRBD1. Germline lookup yields CDR1 SGHRS and CDR2 YFSETQ. This CDR3 comprises 15 residues. J lost 5 bases, V lost 4 bases, and 10 bases had no gene match. CDR3 protein: CASSDPGTGRNEQYF. The CDR3 DNA is TGCGCCAGCAGCGACCCGGGGACAGGGCGGAACGAGCAGTACTTC.

This clonotype was recorded a few times. The rearrangement uses TRBV2 and TRBJ2-3; 10 positions agree with TRBD2. J gave up 0 bases and V 4 bases, and 4 bases lay outside the gene matches. Germline lookup yields CDR1 SNHLY and CDR2 FYNNEI. The CDR3 is 16 residues long. CDR3 sequence reads: CASSGWTSGSTDTQYF. The CDR3 DNA follows: TGTGCCAGCAGTGGGTGGACTAGCGGTAGCACAGATACGCAGTATTTT.

A note on this clonotype: The final CDR3 position lacks the conserved phenylalanine or tryptophan, pointing to a likely read error. The chain employs TRBV15 and TRBJ2-1; tentative D call: TRBD2 (5 bases). The CDR3 is 14 amino acids. Trimming removed 3 bases at V and 7 bases at J, with 13 bases between. Germline V lookup: CDR1 LNHNV, CDR2 YYDKDF (reference sequence). This chain's CDR3 is CATSSLAPGNEQFS. CDR3 sequence (DNA): TGTGCCACCAGCAGTCTAGCCCCGGGTAATGAGCAGTTCTCC.

This rearrangement joins TRBV30 to TRBJ1-1, with D perhaps TRBD1 (5 bases). Germline lookup yields CDR1 GTSNPN and CDR2 SVGIG (reference sequence). The V and J ends lost 5 bases and 11 bases respectively, with 21 bases between them. The CDR3 contains 13 residues. The CDR3: CAWGHGASSGAFF. The CDR3 DNA is TGTGCCTGGGGTCACGGGGCCTCTTCGGGGGCTTTCTTT.

The chain is built from TRBV28 and TRBJ2-1; 10 bases fit TRBD1. This CDR3 is built from 16 residues. The trim removed 6 bases at V and 9 bases at J, leaving 14 bases unmatched. CDR1 MDHEN and CDR2 SYDVKM come from the germline V gene. CDR3 coding DNA: TGTGCCAGCAGATCCCCCGCTGGACAGGGGGTGGGTGAGCAGTTCTTC. The encoded protein is CASRSPAGQGVGEQFF.